This TCR beta chain stems from a study of blood T cell repertoires in COVID-19. Some clones are missing from TCRdb's copy, which holds only in-frame ones; the method was immunoSEQ multiplex PCR. The table includes almost 70,000 clones, just under 80% detected once. Germline assignment: CDR1 SNHLY and CDR2 FYNNEI. Trimming removed 6 bases at V and 6 bases at J, with 11 bases between. The CDR3 has 13 residues. This clonotype originated in a human donor in a cohort sampled during active COVID-19. Source material: peripheral blood. The chain uses TRBV2 and TRBJ1-4; D is ambiguous. CDR3 sequence (DNA): TGTGCCAGCAGCGACCGAGGAGATGAAAAACTGTTTTTT. This codes for CASSDRGDEKLFF.